This T cell receptor beta chain was profiled in a study of response to subunit inactivated influenza vaccine. Findings of the study overall: That few new T cells are recruited by each seasonal influenza vaccination was the authors' suggestion.

TCRdb fed the RT-PCR reads into MiXCR, producing one record per CDR3 protein. Of hundreds of thousands of distinct CDR3 sequences listed, less than 20% are singletons. The germline V and J ends were trimmed by 5 bases and 8 bases, with 10 bases remaining between them. The CDR3 has 12 amino acids. The germline gives CDR1 SGHVS, CDR2 FQNEAQ. This clonotype was observed a few times. What it binds is unknown. Sample: PBMCs from blood, taken 11 to 12 days after vaccination. This sequence was found in a man aged 50-59 years who received an inactivated influenza vaccine. The chain couples TRBV7-8 to TRBJ2-1; D possibly corresponds to TRBD2 (5 bases). The CDR3 loop is CASSRGLDEQFF. The CDR3 nucleotides are TGTGCCAGCAGCCGGGGTTTGGATGAGCAGTTCTTC.